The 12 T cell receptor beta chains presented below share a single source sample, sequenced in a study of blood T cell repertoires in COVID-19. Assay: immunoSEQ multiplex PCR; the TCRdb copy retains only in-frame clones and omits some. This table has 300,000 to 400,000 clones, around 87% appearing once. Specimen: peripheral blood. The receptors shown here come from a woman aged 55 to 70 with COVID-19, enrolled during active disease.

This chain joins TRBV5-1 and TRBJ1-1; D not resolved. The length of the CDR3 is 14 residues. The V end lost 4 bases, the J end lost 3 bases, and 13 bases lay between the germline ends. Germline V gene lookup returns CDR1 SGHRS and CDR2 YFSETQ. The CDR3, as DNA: TGCGCCAGCAGCCAGAGCCCCGGGGACACTGAAGCTTTCTTT. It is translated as CASSQSPGDTEAFF. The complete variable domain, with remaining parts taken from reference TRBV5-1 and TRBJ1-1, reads KAGVTQTPRYLIKTRGQQVTLSCSPISGHRSVSWYQQTPGQGLQFLFEYFSETQRNKGNFPGRFSGRQFSNSRSEMNVSTLELGDSALYLCASSQSPGDTEAFFGQGTRLTVV.

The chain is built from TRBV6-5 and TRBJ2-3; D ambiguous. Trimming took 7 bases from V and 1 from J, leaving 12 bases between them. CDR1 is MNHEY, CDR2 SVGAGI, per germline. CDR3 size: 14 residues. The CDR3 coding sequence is TGTGCCAGCACCCGAGGTGTCCGCACAGATACGCAGTATTTT. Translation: CASTRGVRTDTQYF.

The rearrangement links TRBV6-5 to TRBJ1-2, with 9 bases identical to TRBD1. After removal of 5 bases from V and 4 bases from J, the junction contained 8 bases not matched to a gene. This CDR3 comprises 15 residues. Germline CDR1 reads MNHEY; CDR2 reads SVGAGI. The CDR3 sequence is CASSLMGQGGYGYTF. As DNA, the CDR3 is TGTGCCAGCAGTCTCATGGGACAGGGTGGCTATGGCTACACCTTC.

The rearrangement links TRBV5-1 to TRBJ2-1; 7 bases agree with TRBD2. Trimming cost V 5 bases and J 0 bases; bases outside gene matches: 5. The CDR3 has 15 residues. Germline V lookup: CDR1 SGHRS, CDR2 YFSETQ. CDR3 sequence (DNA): TGCGCCAGCAGTTGGGAGGGTTACTCCTACAATGAGCAGTTCTTC. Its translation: CASSWEGYSYNEQFF.

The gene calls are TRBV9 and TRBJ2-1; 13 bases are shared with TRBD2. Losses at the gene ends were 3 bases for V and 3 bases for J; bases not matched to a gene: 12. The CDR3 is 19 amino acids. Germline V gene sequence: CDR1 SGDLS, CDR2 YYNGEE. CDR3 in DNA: TGTGCCAGCAGCGCCCGACTAGCGGGGGGCGCCGCCTTCTACAATGAGCAGTTCTTC. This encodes CASSARLAGGAAFYNEQFF.

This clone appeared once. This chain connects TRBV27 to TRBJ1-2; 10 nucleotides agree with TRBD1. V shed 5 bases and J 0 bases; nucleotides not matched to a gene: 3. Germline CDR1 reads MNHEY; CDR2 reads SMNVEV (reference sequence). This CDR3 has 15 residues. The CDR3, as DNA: TGTGCCAGCAGTAAGACAGGGGGCCCTAACTATGGCTACACCTTC. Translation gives CASSKTGGPNYGYTF.

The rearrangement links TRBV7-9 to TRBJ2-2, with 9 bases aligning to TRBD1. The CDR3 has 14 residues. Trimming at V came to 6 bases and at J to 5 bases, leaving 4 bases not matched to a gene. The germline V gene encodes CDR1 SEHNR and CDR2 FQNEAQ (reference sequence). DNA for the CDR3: TGTGCCAGCAGGAGGACAGGGGAAACCGGGGAGCTGTTTTTT. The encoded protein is CASRRTGETGELFF.

The CDR3 DNA follows: TGCGCCAGCACCTCCCAGCGGGGGGCCTTATCCTACGAGCAGTACTTC. It encodes CASTSQRGALSYEQYF. The V and J genes are TRBV5-1 and TRBJ2-7; 9 nucleotides line up with TRBD2. CDR3 length equals 16 residues. Germline V gene data show CDR1 as SGHRS and CDR2 as YFSETQ. Trimming removed 6 bases from V and 1 base from J; junction bases left unmatched: 11.

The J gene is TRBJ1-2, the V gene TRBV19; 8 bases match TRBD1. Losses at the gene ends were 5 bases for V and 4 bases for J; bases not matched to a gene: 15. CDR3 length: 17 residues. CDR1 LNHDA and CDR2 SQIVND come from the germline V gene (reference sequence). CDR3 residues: CASSPIFPTGERYGYTF. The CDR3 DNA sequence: TGTGCCAGTAGTCCAATTTTCCCGACAGGGGAGCGCTATGGCTACACCTTC.

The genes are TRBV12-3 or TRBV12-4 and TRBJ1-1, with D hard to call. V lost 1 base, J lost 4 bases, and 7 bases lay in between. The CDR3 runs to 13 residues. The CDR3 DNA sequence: TGTGCCAGCAGTTTAGAGCCTGGCACTGAAGCTTTCTTT. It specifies CASSLEPGTEAFF.

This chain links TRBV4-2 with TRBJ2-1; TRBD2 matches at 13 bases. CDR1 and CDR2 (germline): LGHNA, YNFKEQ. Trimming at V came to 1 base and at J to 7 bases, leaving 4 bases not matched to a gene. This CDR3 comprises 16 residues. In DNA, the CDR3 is TGTGCCAGCAGCCAAGTCCAACTAGCGGGGGGGAATGAGCAGTTCTTC. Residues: CASSQVQLAGGNEQFF.

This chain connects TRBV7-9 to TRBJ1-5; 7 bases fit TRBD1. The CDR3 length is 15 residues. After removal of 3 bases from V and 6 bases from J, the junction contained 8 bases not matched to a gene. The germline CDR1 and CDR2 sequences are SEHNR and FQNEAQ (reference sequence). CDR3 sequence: CASSFDRVPSQPQHF. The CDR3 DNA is TGTGCCAGCAGCTTCGACAGGGTCCCGAGTCAGCCCCAGCATTTT.